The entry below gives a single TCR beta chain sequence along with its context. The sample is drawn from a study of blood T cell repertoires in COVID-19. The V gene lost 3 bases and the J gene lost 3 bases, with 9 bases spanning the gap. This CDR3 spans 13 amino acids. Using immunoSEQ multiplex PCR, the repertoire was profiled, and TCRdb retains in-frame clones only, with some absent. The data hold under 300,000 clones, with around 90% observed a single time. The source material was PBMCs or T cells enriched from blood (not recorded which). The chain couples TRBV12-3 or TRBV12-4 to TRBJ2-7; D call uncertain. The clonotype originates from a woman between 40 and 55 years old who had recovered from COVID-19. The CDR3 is CASSFGLFYEQYF. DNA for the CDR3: TGTGCCAGCAGTTTTGGCCTCTTCTACGAGCAGTACTTC.